Sequencing of this T cell receptor beta chain was carried out in a study of T cell repertoires in cytomegalovirus infection. Overall study findings and caveats: HLA-C-restricted, CMV-specific TCR beta clonotypes were dominant ex vivo.

As for this clonotype: Its target is unknown.

TCRdb ran MiXCR on the reads and lists one entry per CDR3 protein. Of some 700,000 distinct CDR3 sequences in the sample, around 35% are singletons; the top ten hold about 20%. This CDR3 region has 16 residues. J lost 8 bases, V lost 5 bases, and 12 bases had no gene match. The germline V gene encodes CDR1 SEHNR and CDR2 FQNEAQ (reference sequence). The gene calls are TRBV7-9 and TRBJ1-4, with 9 bases aligning to TRBD1. The TCR originated in a human donor in good health (CMV status not recorded). Some clones in this sample may be carry-over from other donors' samples. Sequencing used cultured PBMCs, obtained from culture after CMV antigen stimulation. CDR3 sequence (DNA): TGTGCCAGCAGCCCCAGGGGGGGACAGGGTGACGAAAAACTGTTTTTT. Its translation: CASSPRGGQGDEKLFF.